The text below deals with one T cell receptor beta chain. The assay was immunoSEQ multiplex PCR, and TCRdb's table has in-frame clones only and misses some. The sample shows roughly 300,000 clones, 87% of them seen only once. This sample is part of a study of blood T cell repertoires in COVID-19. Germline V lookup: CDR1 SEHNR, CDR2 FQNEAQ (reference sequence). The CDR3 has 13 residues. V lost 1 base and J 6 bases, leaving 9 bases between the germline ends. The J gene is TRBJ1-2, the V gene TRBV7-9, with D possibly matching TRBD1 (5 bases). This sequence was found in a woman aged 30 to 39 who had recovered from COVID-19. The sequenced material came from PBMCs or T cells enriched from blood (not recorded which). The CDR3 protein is CASSLGFRDGYTF. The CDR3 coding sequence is TGTGCCAGCAGCTTAGGTTTCAGGGATGGCTACACCTTC. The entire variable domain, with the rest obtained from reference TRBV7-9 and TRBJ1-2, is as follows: DTGVSQNPRHKITKRGQNVTFRCDPISEHNRLYWYRQTLGQGPEFLTYFQNEAQLEKSRLLSDRFSAERPKGSFSTLEIQRTEQGDSAMYLCASSLGFRDGYTFGSGTRLTVV.